Listed here is a single T cell receptor beta chain. The data were taken from a study of cytomegalovirus exposure and HLA in healthy donors. The PCR used 60 Vbeta and 13 Jbeta primers. Produced via immunoSEQ multiplex PCR; TCRdb's table is partial and in-frame only. The sample's table shows around 140,000 clones. The V and J ends lost 7 bases and 4 bases respectively, with 10 bases between them. In germline, CDR1 is SQVTM, CDR2 ANQGSEA. This CDR3 is 11 amino acids long. The gene calls are TRBV29-1 and TRBJ1-1; D might be TRBD1 (6 bases). The material sequenced was PBMCs. The sequence was obtained from a male donor in good health and CMV-seronegative. This CDR3 reads CSGRGGTEAFF. The CDR3 DNA reads as TGCAGCGGTCGAGGGGGCACTGAAGCTTTCTTT.